One sample yielded the 29 T cell receptor beta chains listed below, sequenced in a study of metastatic and nonmetastatic thyroid tumors. Every patient was untreated before thyroid surgery. TCRdb re-called the PCR reads via MiXCR. The sample carries about 33,000 clones, roughly a sixth recorded once. Sequenced: blood. These receptors originate from a male donor with papillary thyroid cancer or a benign thyroid nodule (not recorded which). Some clones in this sample may be carry-over from other donors' samples.

Concerning this clone: One end of the junction is discordant with germline, which a read error may explain. The V gene is TRBV9, the J gene TRBJ2-7, with a weak D call TRBD2 (7 bases). This CDR3 has 14 amino acids. Looked up from germline, CDR1 is SGDLS and CDR2 is YYNGEE. CDR3 nucleotides: TGTGTCAGCAGCGTACAGGGAGGGTCCCACGGGCAGTACTTC. This codes for CVSSVQGGSHGQYF.

This clone was recorded many times. The V and J genes are TRBV6-2 or TRBV6-3 and TRBJ2-7; D uncertain. The CDR3 runs 14 residues. With 6 bases removed from V and 1 base from J, the gap between germline ends came to 13 bases. Germline values: CDR1 MNHEY, CDR2 SVGEGT. The chain's CDR3 is CASRMAGTSYEQYF. The CDR3 DNA is TGTGCCAGCAGAATGGCAGGAACATCCTACGAGCAGTACTTC.

This clone was recorded many times. V is TRBV3-1 and J is TRBJ2-1; no reliable D call. This CDR3 is 13 amino acids long. Trimming removed 4 bases from V and 5 bases from J, with 9 bases in between. Germline CDR1 reads LGHDT; CDR2 reads YNNKEL (reference sequence). The CDR3 nucleotides are TGTGCCAGCAGCCTGAGTGGCCACAATGAGCAGTTCTTC. Translation gives CASSLSGHNEQFF.

There are many counts of this clone. The rearrangement uses TRBV2 and TRBJ2-7; a possible D gene is TRBD1 (6 bases). From germline, CDR1 is SNHLY and CDR2 FYNNEI. Trimming took 4 bases from V and 6 from J, leaving 13 bases between them. There are 13 residues in the CDR3. The CDR3 bases are TGTGCCAGCAGTGCACAGGGATATGGCGAGCAGTACTTC. Its translation is CASSAQGYGEQYF.

This clone was recorded many times. The chain's CDR3 is CSAPRDSSYEQYF. CDR3 DNA sequence: TGCAGTGCCCCCCGGGATAGCTCCTACGAGCAGTACTTC. This chain connects TRBV20-1 to TRBJ2-7, with D perhaps TRBD2 (5 bases). The CDR3 has 13 residues. Germline V gives CDR1 DFQATT, CDR2 SNEGSKA (reference sequence). Trimming took 6 bases from V and 0 from J, leaving 12 bases between them.

The CDR3 sequence is CASSYSRESSGRDQYF. DNA for the CDR3: TGTGCCAGCAGTTACTCCCGAGAGTCTAGCGGGAGAGACCAGTACTTC. This chain joins TRBV6-6 and TRBJ2-5, with 10 bases fitting TRBD2. The CDR3 has 16 residues. Trimming at V came to 0 bases and at J to 10 bases, leaving 11 bases not matched to a gene. The germline CDR1 and CDR2 sequences are MNHNY and SVGAGI (reference sequence).

This clone was recorded many times. The chain couples TRBV6-1 to TRBJ1-1; the match to TRBD1 covers 7 bases. CDR1 and CDR2 from the germline V gene are MNHNS and SASEGT. V was clipped by 5 bases and J by 2 bases; unmatched bases: 5. The CDR3 contains 14 residues. The CDR3 loop reads CASSWDRVNTEAFF. The CDR3 coding sequence is TGTGCCAGCAGTTGGGACAGAGTCAACACTGAAGCTTTCTTT.

Comment on this clone: A junction end diverges from the germline sequence, so it may reflect a read error. The V and J genes are TRBV7-9 and TRBJ2-3; tentative D call: TRBD1 (6 bases). The length of the CDR3 is 12 residues. The germline CDR1 and CDR2 sequences are SEHNR and FQNEAQ (reference sequence). The CDR3 bases are TGTGCCAGCAGCGAGGGGGTTGGGGAGCCGCATTTT. Protein: CASSEGVGEPHF.

CDR3 in amino acids: CSARDGSQPYNSPLHF. For the CDR3, the DNA is TGCAGTGCTAGAGATGGGTCGCAGCCCTATAATTCACCCCTCCACTTT. The rearrangement joins TRBV20-1 to TRBJ1-6; D gene uncertain. V gave up 0 bases and J gave up 2 bases, with 11 bases separating them. The germline V gene has CDR1 DFQATT and CDR2 SNEGSKA (reference sequence). This CDR3 is built from 16 residues.

This chain links TRBV28 with TRBJ1-5; 7 nucleotides line up with TRBD1. Germline V lookup: CDR1 MDHEN, CDR2 SYDVKM. This CDR3 has 16 amino acids. V dropped 5 bases and J dropped 3; count of bases not matched to a gene: 10. The CDR3 region has the DNA TGTGCCAGCAGTGAGACAGGGAGAGGGGCCAATCAGCCCCAGCATTTT. Encoded protein: CASSETGRGANQPQHF.

This clone was seen many times. Other DNA sequences within the sample encode an identical CDR3. The gene calls are TRBV27 and TRBJ1-4, with 8 nucleotides matching TRBD1. The ends lost 5 bases at V and 7 bases at J; junction bases unmatched: 18. The CDR3 loop spans 18 amino acids. Per the germline V gene, CDR1 is MNHEY and CDR2 is SMNVEV (reference sequence). CDR3 protein: CASSPGGAGGAFGEKLFF. CDR3 sequence (DNA): TGTGCCAGCAGTCCCGGGGGGGCAGGGGGCGCGTTTGGTGAAAAACTGTTTTTT.

The gene calls are TRBV20-1 and TRBJ1-5; 11 bases are shared with TRBD1. This CDR3 has 16 residues. CDR1 is DFQATT and CDR2 is SNEGSKA in the germline V gene (reference sequence). The junction had 6 bases not matched to a gene; V was cut back by 2 bases and J by 3 bases. The chain's CDR3 is CSARTGTGGDNQPQHF. The CDR3 DNA reads TGCAGTGCTAGAACCGGGACAGGGGGAGACAATCAGCCCCAGCATTTT.

The chain couples TRBV7-3 to TRBJ2-3; D gene unclear. Between the trimmed V and J ends, which lost 6 bases and 2 bases, there was a span of 9 bases. Germline assignment: CDR1 SGHTA and CDR2 FQGTGA. This CDR3 contains 13 residues. CDR3 bases: TGTGCCAGCAGTTTACTCCACACAGATACGCAGTATTTT. This codes for CASSLLHTDTQYF. The full variable domain, its missing parts supplied by reference TRBV7-3 and TRBJ2-3, is GAGVSQTPSNKVTEKGKYVELRCDPISGHTALYWYRQSLGQGPEFLIYFQGTGAADDSGLPNDRFFAVRPEGSVSTLKIQRTERGDSAVYLCASSLLHTDTQYFGPGTRLTVL.

Ten or more counts support this clone. V is TRBV7-6 and J is TRBJ2-2; D remains ambiguous. Germline lookup yields CDR1 SGHVS and CDR2 FNYEAQ. Deletions cut 3 bases from V and 5 bases from J, with 4 bases between. There are 12 residues in the CDR3. CDR3 region: CASSLGTGELFF. In DNA, the CDR3 is TGTGCCAGCAGCTTGGGTACCGGGGAGCTGTTTTTT.

At least ten counts were recorded for this clone. J is TRBJ2-7 and V is TRBV27; the D gene is possibly TRBD2 (6 bases). CDR1 and CDR2 from the germline V gene are MNHEY and SMNVEV (reference sequence). This CDR3 contains 15 residues. V lost 5 bases and J lost 2, with 16 bases in between. In DNA, the CDR3 is TGTGCCAGCAGTCCCCGGAGCAGGAGGGCCTACGAGCAGTACTTC. It specifies CASSPRSRRAYEQYF.

This sequence joins TRBV13 and TRBJ2-6; 8 nucleotides agree with TRBD1. This CDR3 comprises 15 residues. The germline V gene has CDR1 PRHDT and CDR2 FYEKMQ (reference sequence). V was pared by 4 bases and J by 8 bases, with 7 bases of the junction left unmatched. CDR3: CASSSGGAGSNVLTF. As DNA, the CDR3 is TGTGCCAGCAGCTCAGGGGGCGCCGGGTCCAACGTCCTGACTTTC.

This clone has only one observation. V usage is TRBV6-1 and J usage is TRBJ1-2; D possibly corresponds to TRBD1 (5 bases). Germline assignment: CDR1 MNHNS and CDR2 SASEGT. The CDR3 totals 15 residues. V was pared by 5 bases and J by 3 bases, with 16 bases between. The CDR3 sequence: CASSPKEGEDYGYTF. The CDR3 DNA sequence: TGTGCCAGCAGTCCTAAGGAAGGGGAGGACTATGGCTACACCTTC.

The chain joins TRBV11-2 to TRBJ2-7, with TRBD2 identical over 7 bases. Germline trimming cut 5 bases from V and 7 bases from J; bases unmatched to any gene: 23. This CDR3 has 18 amino acids. In germline, CDR1 is SGHAT, CDR2 FQNNGV. This chain's CDR3 is CASSLPPKPGTTIREQYV. CDR3 in DNA: TGTGCCAGCAGCCTCCCCCCGAAACCCGGGACTACGATTAGGGAGCAGTACGTC.

V usage is TRBV9 and J usage is TRBJ2-3; a weak D match, TRBD2 (6 bases). This CDR3 spans 16 amino acids. CDR1 and CDR2 from the germline V gene are SGDLS and YYNGEE. V lost 0 bases to trimming and J lost 1 base, with 12 bases between them. CDR3 residues: CASSVVSGVGTDTQYF. The CDR3 DNA is TGTGCCAGCAGCGTAGTTTCGGGAGTCGGCACAGATACGCAGTATTTT.

This clone was observed many times. This chain connects TRBV6-1 to TRBJ2-7; D call uncertain. Germline V gives CDR1 MNHNS, CDR2 SASEGT. V lost 5 bases to trimming and J lost 5 bases, with 10 bases between them. The CDR3 spans 12 residues. The CDR3 DNA reads TGTGCCAGCAGTACCCTCGGTAACGAGCAGTACTTC. Encoded protein: CASSTLGNEQYF.

This clone was seen at least ten times. The CDR3 reads CASSLLAGDLYEQYF. The CDR3, as DNA: TGTGCCAGCAGCTTACTAGCGGGAGATCTCTACGAGCAGTACTTC. The chain uses TRBV13 and TRBJ2-7; the match to TRBD2 covers 10 bases. The CDR3 covers 15 residues. V dropped 2 bases and J dropped 3; count of bases not matched to a gene: 4. Germline CDR1 PRHDT, CDR2 FYEKMQ (reference sequence).

There are a few counts of this clone. V is TRBV15 and J is TRBJ2-2, with D perhaps matching TRBD2 (6 bases). The CDR3 has 16 amino acids. Trimming removed 0 bases from V and 0 bases from J, with 8 bases in between. Germline V gene data show CDR1 as LNHNV and CDR2 as YYDKDF (reference sequence). The CDR3 nucleotides read TGTGCCACCAGCAGAGACGTAGCGGCGAACACCGGGGAGCTGTTTTTT. This codes for CATSRDVAANTGELFF.

As for this clone: Sequence at one end of the junction differs from germline and may be a read error. The rearrangement links TRBV6-1 to TRBJ2-5; a possible D gene is TRBD1 (5 bases). This CDR3 comprises 14 residues. CDR1 MNHNS and CDR2 SASEGT come from the germline V gene. Here the CDR3 reads CASIQGDFQGTQYF. CDR3 nucleotides: TGTGCCAGCATTCAAGGGGATTTTCAAGGGACCCAGTACTTC.

Many counts were recorded for this clone. The V call is TRBV11-3, the J call TRBJ2-5, with a possible D match to TRBD1 (7 bases). Germline V lookup: CDR1 SGHNT, CDR2 YENEEA. The germline V and J ends were trimmed by 1 base and 1 base, with 10 bases remaining between them. The CDR3 is 15 amino acids. CDR3 nucleotide sequence: TGTGCCAGCAGCTTAGGACAGGGAGGCCAAGAGACCCAGTACTTC. This encodes CASSLGQGGQETQYF.

This clone was observed a few times. The chain carries TRBV20-1 and TRBJ1-3; D is unclear. V was clipped by 1 base and J by 0 bases, with 16 bases between them. This CDR3 is 17 amino acids long. CDR1 and CDR2 (germline): DFQATT, SNEGSKA (reference sequence). CDR3 sequence: CSARAPPPPVSGNTIYF. The CDR3, as DNA: TGCAGTGCTAGAGCCCCCCCCCCCCCGGTCTCTGGAAACACCATATATTTT.

This chain connects TRBV19 to TRBJ1-6; D uncertain. The CDR3 is 14 amino acids. Trimming took off 5 bases at V and 8 bases at J, with 13 bases between the two ends. Germline V CDR1 and CDR2: LNHDA, SQIVND (reference sequence). As DNA, the CDR3 is TGTGCCAGTAGTCTCCCCCGGCCCGATTCACCCCTCCACTTT. Its protein is CASSLPRPDSPLHF. Variable domain in full (rest from reference TRBV19 and TRBJ1-6): DGGITQSPKYLFRKEGQNVTLSCEQNLNHDAMYWYRQDPGQGLRLIYYSQIVNDFQKGDIAEGYSVSREKKESFPLTVTSAQKNPTAFYLCASSLPRPDSPLHFGNGTRLTVT.

The rearrangement uses TRBV6-5 and TRBJ2-7, with TRBD1 identical over 9 bases. The CDR3 consists of 16 residues. The V and J ends lost 1 base and 0 bases, in that order; junction bases with no gene match: 4. In germline, CDR1 is MNHEY, CDR2 SVGAGI. In DNA, the CDR3 is TGTGCCAGCAGTTACTTGGGACAGGGCCACTCCTACGAGCAGTACTTC. Encoded protein: CASSYLGQGHSYEQYF.

Judged by abundance, this clone is medium-sized. The rearrangement uses TRBV28 and TRBJ2-7, with a weak D call TRBD1 (5 bases). Deletions cut 5 bases from V and 0 bases from J, with 14 bases between. Germline CDR1 reads MDHEN; CDR2 reads SYDVKM. This CDR3 contains 15 residues. CDR3 nucleotide sequence: TGTGCCAGCAGTCCTCAGGGTCCTAGCTCCTACGAGCAGTACTTC. Amino acid sequence: CASSPQGPSSYEQYF.

The chain carries TRBV6-1 and TRBJ2-2; 7 bases are a match to TRBD2. There are 13 residues in the CDR3. The germline CDR1 and CDR2 sequences are MNHNS and SASEGT. The V and J ends lost 7 bases and 3 bases, in that order; junction bases with no gene match: 2. CDR3 sequence reads: CASNGRDTGELFF. The DNA for the CDR3 is TGTGCCAGCAATGGGAGGGACACCGGGGAGCTGTTTTTT.